A single count supports the clone carrying this T cell receptor (beta chain). Antigen unknown. The method was immunoSEQ multiplex PCR; TCRdb's version includes in-frame clones alone and lacks a portion of them. Counted here are under 90,000 clones, around 83% occurring once; the ten biggest clones make up around 0.97%. Germline lookup yields CDR1 SGHNT and CDR2 YYREEE (reference sequence). The V end lost 5 bases, the J end lost 1 base, and 13 bases lay between the germline ends. CDR3 length: 15 residues. This sample is part of a study of OX40 agonist ivuxolimab in advanced cancers. Study-wide points: Clonal expansion was among the lowest in partial responders at 0.1-3.0 mg/kg, especially CD8+. Low levels of normalized T-cell clonal expansion also appeared in some nonresponders. There were, on average, more expanded clones in CD8+ T cells than in CD4+.

The sequencing used CD4+ or CD8+ T cells sorted from blood, collected in a trial of the OX40 agonist ivuxolimab. The source is an adult with an advanced solid tumor such as melanoma, head and neck, liver or kidney cancer. V and J are TRBV5-4 and TRBJ2-1; D not certain. The DNA of the CDR3 is TGTGCCAGCAGTATGGACCAGGCATCCTACAATGAGCAGTTCTTC. Translated: CASSMDQASYNEQFF. The variable domain in full, completed from reference TRBV5-4 and TRBJ2-1, reads ETGVTQSPTHLIKTRGQQVTLRCSSQSGHNTVSWYQQALGQGPQFIFQYYREEENGRGNFPPRFSGLQFPNYSSELNVNALELDDSALYLCASSMDQASYNEQFFGPGTRLTVL.